The entry below gives a single TCR beta chain sequence along with its context. Sequencing used immunoSEQ multiplex PCR; TCRdb keeps in-frame clones, though not all of them. The sample holds around 18,000 clones, about 83% seen once. These data come from a study of OX40 agonist ivuxolimab in advanced cancers. Trimming cost V 6 bases and J 5 bases, with 10 bases left between them. The CDR3 length is 13 residues. Germline V gene lookup returns CDR1 MDHEN and CDR2 SYDVKM. The material sequenced was CD4+ or CD8+ T cells sorted from blood, taken in a trial of the OX40 agonist ivuxolimab. This receptor was taken from an adult with an advanced solid tumor such as melanoma, head and neck, liver or kidney cancer. This sequence joins TRBV28 and TRBJ1-4; tentatively, D is TRBD1 (6 bases). The CDR3 sequence: CASRGGGNEKLFF. The CDR3 coding sequence is TGTGCCAGCAGAGGGGGGGGAAATGAAAAACTGTTTTTT.